The following is a T cell receptor (beta chain) sequence with its context. The antigen remains undetermined. The PCR made use of 60 Vbeta and 13 Jbeta primers. Using immunoSEQ multiplex PCR, the repertoire was profiled, and TCRdb retains in-frame clones only, with some absent. This table holds approximately 160,000 clones, around 80% found once. The sample belongs to a study of cytomegalovirus exposure and HLA in healthy donors. Study-wide findings and caveats: The records held CMV serostatus as the only immune exposure information. Listed as cytomegalovirus-associated were approximately 160 TCR beta chains. As was reported, the classifier diagnosed cytomegalovirus status with high specificity and sensitivity.

From germline, CDR1 is MDHEN and CDR2 SYDVKM. CDR3 length: 13 amino acids. The ends were cut back, 7 bases at V and 5 bases at J, with 14 bases in the middle. Sequencing was done on a sample of PBMCs. The chain employs TRBV28 and TRBJ2-5; D possibly corresponds to TRBD2 (5 bases). This sequence originates from a male donor in good health and CMV-seronegative. CDR3: CASTPPRRETQYF. The CDR3 nucleotides read TGTGCCAGCACCCCCCCCAGGAGGGAGACCCAGTACTTC. Drawing the rest from reference TRBV28 and TRBJ2-5, the complete variable domain is DVKVTQSSRYLVKRTGEKVFLECVQDMDHENMFWYRQDPGLGLRLIYFSYDVKMKEKGDIPEGYSVSREKKERFSLILESASTNQTSMYLCASTPPRRETQYFGPGTRLLVL.